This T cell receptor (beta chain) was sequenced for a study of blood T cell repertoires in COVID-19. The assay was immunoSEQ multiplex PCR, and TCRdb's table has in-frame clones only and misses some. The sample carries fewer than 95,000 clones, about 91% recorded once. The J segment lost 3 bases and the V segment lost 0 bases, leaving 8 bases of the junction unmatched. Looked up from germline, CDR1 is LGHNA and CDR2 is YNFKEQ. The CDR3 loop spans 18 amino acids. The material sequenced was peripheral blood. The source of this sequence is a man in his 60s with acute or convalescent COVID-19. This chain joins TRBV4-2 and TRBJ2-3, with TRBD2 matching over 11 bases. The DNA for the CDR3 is TGTGCCAGCAGCCAAGAACTAGCGGGAGTAGAGAGGACAGATACGCAGTATTTT. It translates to CASSQELAGVERTDTQYF.